The sequence of this T cell receptor beta chain was determined in a study of blood T cells in healthy people across ages (dated by TCRdb to about 2015). Concerning the study at large: In model experiments, template switching captured roughly one uniquely barcoded TCR beta cDNA molecule for every two T cells. To track age-related changes in TCR beta repertoire diversity, the study relied on deep sequencing normalized with unique cDNA molecular identifiers. The donors were split into four age groups: young (average about 16 years), middle-aged (roughly 40), aged (about 56) and long-lived (approximately 89). Donors of different ages were randomly distributed across sequencing lanes to avoid experimental bias. For two donors (one aged 18 to 29 and one aged 80 or older), the study analyzed two additional independent replicas of 1 million unique cDNA reads from the same blood draw. Paper-wide results and their limitations: Estimates of total diversity from one million sequenced T cells were regarded as lower bounds and underestimates. As age increased, observed TCR beta diversity per million T cells dropped in a roughly linear way, and a significant reduction was already evident by age 40. Compared with the aged group, the long-lived group had more naive CD4+ T cells, fewer expanded clones and increased TCR diversity, a pattern suggesting age selection. There was a strong correlation between observed TCR beta diversity and the percentage of naive T cells measured by flow cytometry. Because profiling used bulk unsorted PBMCs, naive and antigen-experienced compartments could not be compared conclusively. The CMV infection status of donors was not known, potentially confounding age-related changes in expanded clonotypes.

This clonotype has a handful of counts. What antigen it recognizes has not been identified. Base qualities are not at hand, and no much larger clone is one base apart. Library prep was done by 5' RACE. Instrument on record: Illumina HiSeq 2500. A second PCR of about 7 to 12 cycles was run with a J-beta primer mix and a sample-barcoded 5' primer. Each TCR beta cDNA molecule received a unique molecular identifier from a template-switch 5' adaptor carrying 12 random nucleotides. Each sample yielded at least 2.5 million CDR3-containing paired-end reads. The Mint cDNA synthesis kit, primed by a TRBC-specific oligonucleotide, was used to synthesize first-strand cDNA from all RNA. Following uracil-DNA glycosylase treatment, a first 18-cycle PCR with universal primers M1SS and BC2_uni_R was performed on all cDNA. The source study handled its data this way. Each sample was normalized by randomly selecting 1 million high-quality reads, each carrying a distinct molecular identifier. Instead of being binned into consensus sequences, reads with shared molecular identifiers were discarded. MiTCR, set to a Q25 quality threshold and the strictest error-elimination algorithm, was used for CDR3 identification, clonotype clustering and error correction. A nonparametric unseen species model with Euler transformation was used to estimate lower-bound total TCR beta diversity. The raw public reads went through TCRdb reprocessing: fastp at Q25, MiXCR clone calling, in-frame beta chains kept. Rows are unified per CDR3 protein, each entry keeping the most common DNA and genes. The V and J calls were not made by the authors but by TCRdb's processing. Across this sample there are about 1.1 million distinct CDR3 sequences, with more than 30% seen only once. The ten most abundant clones make up less than 15% of the sample.

The roughly 39 donors, aged roughly 6 to 95 years, were systemically healthy Caucasian individuals from Russia. Around 10 milliliters of peripheral blood were drawn from each donor into EDTA-treated Vacutainer tubes. PBMCs were isolated by Ficoll-Paque density-gradient centrifugation, with at least 7 million obtained per sample. Total RNA was extracted from PBMCs with Trizol reagent, with at least 6 micrograms obtained per sample. For every donor, an aliquot of PBMCs went through flow cytometry to measure the percentages of naive CD45RAhigh/CD27high T cells. Taken from cysteine to phenylalanine, the CDR3 has 15 residues. Only the CDR3 DNA is retained, 45 bases long and in frame from the first base. The CDR1 and CDR2 encoded by the germline V gene (reference sequence) are LGHDT and YNNKEL. V is shortened by 0 bases, J by 2 bases, and the region joining them spans 10 bases.

Material: blood. Recombination linked TRBV3-1 to TRBJ1-1; the D gene remains uncertain. The TCR comes from a man aged 18 to 30 in good health. The DNA sequence reads TGTGCCAGCAGCCAAGATGTCACTATAAACACTGAAGCTTTCTTT. Its product reads: CASSQDVTINTEAFF.